The 17 T cell receptor beta chains in this list originate from one sample, sequenced in a study of blood T cells in healthy people across ages (dated by TCRdb to about 2015). Receptors were amplified or captured by 5' RACE. Instrument used: Illumina HiSeq 2500. A second PCR of 7 to 11 cycles was performed with a sample-barcoded 5' primer and a J-beta primer mix. TCRdb itself trimmed the public reads at Q25 with fastp, ran MiXCR and retained productive beta chains. A single entry per CDR3 protein holds the most common genes and DNA from its merged rows. The sample yields about 1,600,000 distinct CDR3 sequences; 42% were counted once. Clones ranked in the top ten supply 7.9% of the sample. What was sequenced was blood. The receptors originated from a woman under 30 in good health.

This clonotype was seen a few times. The chain combines TRBV6-1 with TRBJ2-7; a possible D gene is TRBD2 (6 bases). The CDR3 length is 15 residues. Trimming left V 5 bases short and J 4 bases short, with 18 bases between. In germline, CDR1 is MNHNS, CDR2 SASEGT. CDR3 region: CASSPSGGRGYEQYF. The CDR3, as DNA: TGTGCCAGCAGTCCTTCCGGAGGGCGCGGGTACGAGCAGTACTTC.

At least ten counts were recorded for this clonotype. V and J are TRBV12-3 or TRBV12-4 and TRBJ2-5; D might be TRBD1 (7 bases). The CDR3 consists of 15 residues. The V and J ends lost 1 base and 5 bases respectively, with 14 bases between them. The DNA for the CDR3 is TGTGCCAGCAGTTTAGGACAGGGAGGTTGGGAGACCCAGTACTTC. Translation gives CASSLGQGGWETQYF.

The rearrangement links TRBV18 to TRBJ2-5; D gene ambiguous. Trimming took 2 bases from V and 5 from J, leaving 15 bases between them. CDR1 is KGHSH and CDR2 is LQKENI in the germline V gene. CDR3 length equals 15 residues. The CDR3 protein is CASSPIQGIVETQYF. The CDR3 DNA reads TGTGCCAGCTCACCAATACAAGGGATCGTTGAGACCCAGTACTTC. The entire variable domain, with the rest obtained from reference TRBV18 and TRBJ2-5, is as follows: NAGVMQNPRHLVRRRGQEARLRCSPMKGHSHVYWYRQLPEEGLKFMVYLQKENIIDESGMPKERFSAEFPKEGPSILRIQQVVRGDSAAYFCASSPIQGIVETQYFGPGTRLLVL.

This clonotype was seen many times. V is TRBV10-3 and J is TRBJ2-7; D gene uncertain. V was trimmed by 5 bases and J by 0 bases, leaving 5 bases between them. Germline-derived CDR1 and CDR2 are ENHRY and SYGVKD. The CDR3 has 12 amino acids. The CDR3 region is CAISTLSYEQYF. The CDR3 DNA reads TGTGCCATCAGTACCCTCTCCTACGAGCAGTACTTC.

This clonotype was observed a handful of times. V is TRBV28 and J is TRBJ1-5; 8 bases match TRBD1. CDR1 and CDR2 from the germline V gene are MDHEN and SYDVKM. After removal of 10 bases from V and 3 bases from J, the junction contained 8 bases not matched to a gene. The CDR3 totals 14 residues. The CDR3 loop reads CATMGQVLNQPQHF. DNA for the CDR3: TGTGCCACTATGGGACAGGTCCTCAATCAGCCCCAGCATTTT.

This clonotype has a handful of counts. V and J are TRBV4-1 and TRBJ2-1, with TRBD2 as a possible D gene (5 bases). The V gene's germline CDR1 is MGHRA and CDR2 YSYEKL. The CDR3 is 16 amino acids. Trimming removed 2 bases at V and 6 bases at J, with 17 bases between. This CDR3 reads CASSQSRADRGNEQFF. The CDR3 DNA sequence: TGCGCCAGCAGCCAAAGTCGGGCAGACCGGGGCAATGAGCAGTTCTTC.

The genes are TRBV3-1 and TRBJ2-4, with 8 bases lining up with TRBD2. The J call is uncertain, as TRBJ2-5 better fits the DNA end. The CDR3 has 15 amino acids. CDR1 LGHDT and CDR2 YNNKEL come from the germline V gene (reference sequence). CDR3 coding DNA: TGTGCCAGCAGAGATAGCGGGACGTCCCAAGAGACCCAGTACTTC. Residues: CASRDSGTSQETQYF.

The chain employs TRBV12-3 or TRBV12-4 and TRBJ2-4; tentatively, D is TRBD2 (5 bases). V was shortened by 7 bases and J by 0 bases, with 10 bases between the two germline ends. This CDR3 spans 14 amino acids. The CDR3 nucleotides are TGTGCCAGCACCGGCGGACTAGCCAAAAACATTCAGTACTTC. Protein product: CASTGGLAKNIQYF.

This clonotype occurred a few times. This rearrangement joins TRBV10-3 to TRBJ2-7; TRBD1 is a possible D gene (7 bases). CDR1 and CDR2 (germline): ENHRY, SYGVKD. The CDR3 spans 16 residues. Deletions cut 3 bases from V and 0 bases from J, with 15 bases between. The DNA for the CDR3 is TGTGCCATCAGTGATGGCAGCAGGGGGGTCTCCTACGAGCAGTACTTC. This translates into CAISDGSRGVSYEQYF.

CDR3 nucleotides: TGTGCCATCAGTGAGTCGACAGCAACTTACAATGAGCAGTTCTTC. It translates to CAISESTATYNEQFF. The chain uses TRBV10-3 and TRBJ2-1, with a possible D match to TRBD1 (5 bases). The germline V gene has CDR1 ENHRY and CDR2 SYGVKD. This CDR3 spans 15 amino acids. The V gene lost 0 bases and the J gene lost 4 bases, with 10 bases spanning the gap.

The chain combines TRBV7-2 with TRBJ2-7, with D unresolved. With 5 bases removed from V and 3 bases from J, the gap between germline ends came to 8 bases. The V gene's germline CDR1 is SGHTA and CDR2 FQGNSA. The CDR3 runs to 12 residues. The CDR3 nucleotides read TGTGCCAGCAGCCTGCACATCTACGAGCAGTACTTC. Residues: CASSLHIYEQYF.

The V call is TRBV27, the J call TRBJ2-7; TRBD2 matches 8 bases. The CDR3 sequence is 15 residues long. Per germline, CDR1 MNHEY and CDR2 SMNVEV (reference sequence). Trimming at V came to 7 bases and at J to 7 bases, leaving 15 bases not matched to a gene. DNA for the CDR3: TGTGCCAGCACTATCGGGGGGGGAGGCTACAATGAGCAGTACTTC. It translates to CASTIGGGGYNEQYF.

This chain uses TRBV29-1 with TRBJ2-5; 12 bases match TRBD1. CDR1 is SQVTM, CDR2 ANQGSEA, per germline. V gave up 7 bases and J gave up 6 bases; unmatched junction bases: 6. This CDR3 spans 13 amino acids. CDR3 DNA sequence: TGCAGCGCTGGGACAGGGGGCGGGAAGACCCAGTACTTC. Residues: CSAGTGGGKTQYF.

The chain employs TRBV7-2 and TRBJ2-4, with a possible D match to TRBD2 (6 bases). Germline V gene sequence: CDR1 SGHTA, CDR2 FQGNSA. Trimming pared 1 base from V and 13 bases from J, leaving 14 bases between. The CDR3 contains 13 residues. This chain's CDR3 is CASSLGRWREQYF. For the CDR3, the DNA is TGTGCCAGCAGCTTAGGTCGGTGGAGGGAGCAGTACTTC.

The chain couples TRBV5-6 to TRBJ2-7; TRBD1 or TRBD2 may be the D gene (5 bases each). Trimming cost V 0 bases and J 10 bases, with 11 bases left between them. This CDR3 spans 12 amino acids. The germline CDR1 and CDR2 sequences are SGHDT and YYEEEE. Written as DNA, the CDR3 is TGTGCCAGCAGCTTGGGGTTTGGGGGACAGTACTTC. It codes for CASSLGFGGQYF.

About this clonotype itself: A read error may be the cause here, since a much bigger clone is one base away. This sequence joins TRBV7-2 and TRBJ2-1, with D tentatively TRBD2 (6 bases). The CDR3 length is 14 residues. V gave up 1 base and J gave up 10 bases, with 14 bases separating them. Germline V CDR1 and CDR2: SGHTA, FQGNSA. CDR3 loop: CASSLDRDSYEQFF. As DNA, the CDR3 is TGTGCCAGCAGCTTAGACCGGGACTCCTACGAGCAGTTCTTC.

This clonotype was seen a single time. V gene TRBV14 combines with J gene TRBJ2-2, with D unresolved. CDR1 is SGHDN and CDR2 is FVKESK in the germline V gene. This CDR3 is built from 16 residues. V was trimmed by 8 bases and J by 1 base, leaving 17 bases between them. This chain's CDR3 is CASPLAKSLNTGELFF. CDR3 bases: TGTGCCAGCCCCCTGGCGAAATCGTTGAACACCGGGGAGCTGTTTTTT. The entire variable domain, with the rest obtained from reference TRBV14 and TRBJ2-2, is as follows: EAGVTQFPSHSVIEKGQTVTLRCDPISGHDNLYWYRRVMGKEIKFLLHFVKESKQDESGMPNNRFLAERTGGTYSTLKVQPAELEDSGVYFCASPLAKSLNTGELFFGEGSRLTVL.